This T cell receptor (beta chain) was observed in a study of T cell responses to AZD1222 COVID-19 vaccine (dated by TCRdb to the early 2020s). At the level of the whole study: TCR sequencing covered 233 trial participants: around 210 given two doses of AZD1222 and some 25 given two doses of MenACWY control vaccine. Trial participants were enrolled into age subgroups of 18-55, 56-69 and 70-plus years, which contained about 160, 30 and 59 TCR-sequenced participants, respectively.

Via the germline V gene, CDR1 is KGHDR and CDR2 SFDVKD. At the junction V is shortened by 7 bases and J by 0 bases, with 11 bases in between. There are 15 amino acids in the CDR3, from cysteine to phenylalanine inclusive. The sequence is cut down to CDR3 DNA, 45 bases in frame from base 1. General conclusions and limits of the study: Reportedly, close to half of the unique spike-specific TCRs recognized epitopes lying outside the regions that are mutated in the B.1.351 and B.1.1.7 variants. Because no day 14 peak-response samples were available, repertoires were characterized only after the peak T cell response. The 56-69-year group was small, and its depth increase did not reach significance, likely because of low power. Most participants were white British and females outnumbered males, and the authors suggested that clonal diversity may have been underestimated. Vaccine-associated CD4 TCRs spanned the whole spike protein, with dominant responses in regions 160-218 and 743-854. After two AZD1222 doses, both the breadth and the depth of spike-specific TCRs were significantly higher than at day 0 and than in MenACWY recipients. Conclusions about previously exposed vaccinees are limited, since just a handful of AZD1222 recipients were seropositive for SARS-CoV-2 at baseline.

This clone was detected only once. Its antigen specificity is not known. The record has no base qualities; no much larger clone is one base away. The time point label of this sample denotes: about 28 days (+/-7) after the second vaccine dose. AZD1222 recipients whose second dose came at about 4 weeks and those whose second dose came at about 12 weeks were combined into one group, since spike-specific TCR depth and breadth did not differ between the two schedules. Samples from vaccinated people were obtained from the UK trials COV001 and COV002, which included a single-blind randomized controlled phase 2/3 trial of AZD1222 (ChAdOx1 nCoV-19) in healthy adults. Trial participant PBMC samples were collected at day 0 and day 28 after the second dose for TCRbeta chain sequencing. The CDR3 regions of human TCRbeta chains were analyzed by immunosequencing. Regarding the original processing steps: Repertoire TCRs were matched against a reference library of SARS-CoV-2-specific TCRs generated with the MIRA antigen-specificity platform. Breadth meant the fraction of unique TCRs that were SARS-CoV-2-associated, whereas depth meant the fraction of total T cells that were SARS-CoV-2-associated. Using the MIRA data, every spike-specific TCR was mapped to the spike region that the TCR reacted to and assigned to either a CD4 or a CD8 class. Log10-transformed breadth and depth values were compared by one-way ANOVA with Sidak's multiple comparisons tests. TCRdb retrieved this table from immuneACCESS and kept in-frame rearrangements only. Not all clones are present; in checked studies, unresolved V genes account for under half, and no reason is known for the remainder. V and J calls and clone size are given by that table; D and trimming were obtained from the DNA. This sample holds fewer than 90,000 clones; about 88% were observed only once. 6.9% of the sample is held by the ten biggest clonotypes.

The V and J segments used are TRBV24-1 and TRBJ2-2; a weak D assignment points to TRBD1 (6 bases agree). The specimen was peripheral blood, collected 28 days after the second AZD1222 dose. This TCR derives from an adult who received the AZD1222 COVID-19 vaccine. In nucleotide form, the sequence is TGTGCCACCAGGGGGGCAGGGCCGAACACCGGGGAGCTGTTTTTT. This yields the protein CATRGAGPNTGELFF.